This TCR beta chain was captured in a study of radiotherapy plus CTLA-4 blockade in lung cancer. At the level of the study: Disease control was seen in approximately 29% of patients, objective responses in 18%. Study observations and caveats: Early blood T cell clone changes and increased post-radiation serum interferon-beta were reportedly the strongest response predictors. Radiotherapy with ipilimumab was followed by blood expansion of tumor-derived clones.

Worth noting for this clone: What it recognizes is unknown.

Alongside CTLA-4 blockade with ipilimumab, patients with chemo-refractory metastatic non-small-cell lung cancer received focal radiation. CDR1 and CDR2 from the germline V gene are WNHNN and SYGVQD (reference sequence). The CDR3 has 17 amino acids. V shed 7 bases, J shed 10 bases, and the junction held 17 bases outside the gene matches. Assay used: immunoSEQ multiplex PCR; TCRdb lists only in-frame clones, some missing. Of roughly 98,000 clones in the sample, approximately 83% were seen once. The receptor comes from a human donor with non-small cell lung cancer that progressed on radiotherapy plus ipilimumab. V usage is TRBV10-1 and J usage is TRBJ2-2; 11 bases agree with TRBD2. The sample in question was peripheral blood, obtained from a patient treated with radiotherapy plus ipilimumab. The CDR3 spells CASTLGLAGGVRVELFF. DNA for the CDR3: TGCGCCAGCACACTCGGACTAGCGGGTGGGGTAAGAGTGGAGCTGTTTTTT.